The next 10 T cell receptor beta chains were all read from a single sample in a study of shared clonotypes between healthy human individuals (dated by TCRdb to 2020 to 2021). The method was the immunoSEQ multiplex PCR assay. TCRdb mirrors the immuneACCESS table, restricted to in-frame sequences. Some clones are absent from its copies; in checked studies, under half trace to an unresolved V gene, and the reason for the others is unknown. This sample has about 2.1 million clones in its table, and 90% to 95% of those were observed once. Of the sample, more than 1.5% falls within the top ten clones. CD8 naive samples consisted of CD45RO-negative cells that were positively selected for CCR7, yielding a CD45RA+CCR7+ population without TemRA cells. Sequenced input: naive CD8+ T cells from PBMCs. In the paper's terms, the cell subset or site label means: CD45RA+CCR7+. Receptor source: a young man in good health. Some clones in this sample may be carry-over from other donors' samples.

This clone was seen a single time. The V and J genes are TRBV5-1 and TRBJ1-1, with D unclear. With 0 bases removed from V and 10 bases from J, the gap between germline ends came to 19 bases. Germline V lookup: CDR1 SGHRS, CDR2 YFSETQ. This CDR3 is 15 amino acids long. CDR3 amino acids: CASSLASGEHKRAFF. The DNA for the CDR3 is TGCGCCAGCAGCTTGGCGTCCGGGGAGCATAAGAGAGCTTTCTTT.

Remarks on this clone: The sample holds other DNA sequences that translate to the same CDR3. This rearrangement joins TRBV25-1 to TRBJ2-7, with D uncertain. V lost 4 bases to trimming and J lost 9 bases, with 16 bases between them. From germline, CDR1 is MGHDK and CDR2 SYGVNS. This CDR3 has 13 amino acids. CDR3 in amino acids: CASSGLAAVGQYF. Here the CDR3 DNA reads TGTGCCAGCAGTGGGCTGGCGGCAGTGGGGCAGTACTTC.

J is TRBJ1-1 and V is TRBV29-1, with D possibly TRBD1 on 5 matching bases. The CDR3 is made up of 14 amino acids. V lost 7 bases and J lost 0, with 15 bases in between. From germline, CDR1 is SQVTM and CDR2 ANQGSEA. The DNA of the CDR3 is TGCAGCGCAGGGAACAGGTACATGAACACTGAAGCTTTCTTT. It yields the protein CSAGNRYMNTEAFF. The entire variable domain, with the rest obtained from reference TRBV29-1 and TRBJ1-1, is as follows: SAVISQKPSRDICQRGTSLTIQCQVDSQVTMMFWYRQQPGQSLTLIATANQGSEATYESGFVIDKFPISRPNLTFSTLTVSNMSPEDSSIYLCSAGNRYMNTEAFFGQGTRLTVV.

The rearrangement joins TRBV7-9 to TRBJ2-7; TRBD2 might be the D (5 bases). The V gene lost 7 bases and the J gene lost 2 bases, with 9 bases spanning the gap. Germline V gene data show CDR1 as SEHNR and CDR2 as FQNEAQ (reference sequence). The CDR3 is 12 amino acids. CDR3 DNA: TGTGCCAGCACGGACTCCACCTACGAGCAGTACTTC. It yields the protein CASTDSTYEQYF.

The chain links TRBV11-2 to TRBJ2-2; D is perhaps TRBD2 (5 bases). Germline-derived CDR1 and CDR2 are SGHAT and FQNNGV. V lost 5 bases and J lost 6, with 19 bases in between. The length of the CDR3 is 16 residues. The CDR3 region is CASSPQPDSTAGELFF. CDR3 DNA sequence: TGTGCCAGCAGCCCCCAACCGGACTCTACAGCCGGGGAGCTGTTTTTT.

With respect to this clone: The sample has other DNA sequences that encode this CDR3 too. This chain joins TRBV19 and TRBJ1-1; D is possibly TRBD1 (5 bases). V was trimmed by 5 bases and J by 1 base, leaving 8 bases between them. CDR1 LNHDA and CDR2 SQIVND come from the germline V gene (reference sequence). This CDR3 has 13 amino acids. This CDR3 reads CASSATGNTEAFF. The CDR3, as DNA: TGTGCCAGTAGTGCTACAGGGAACACTGAAGCTTTCTTT.

This chain joins TRBV7-9 and TRBJ1-1; weak D call: TRBD1 (6 bases). The germline V and J ends were trimmed by 5 bases and 5 bases, with 15 bases remaining between them. Looked up from germline, CDR1 is SEHNR and CDR2 is FQNEAQ (reference sequence). The CDR3 runs 14 residues. The CDR3 coding sequence is TGTGCCAGCAGCCCAGGGGACCTAAGGACTGAAGCTTTCTTT. It yields the protein CASSPGDLRTEAFF.

The chain combines TRBV19 with TRBJ2-1; 11 positions agree with TRBD2. Trimming took 7 bases from V and 7 from J; bases not matched to a gene: 3. The CDR3 is made up of 13 amino acids. Germline CDR1 LNHDA, CDR2 SQIVND (reference sequence). CDR3 sequence (DNA): TGTGCCAGTACTCCTAGCGGGAGGAATGAGCAGTTCTTC. It translates to CASTPSGRNEQFF.

The CDR3 reads CASRLYSGVSTGELFF. The CDR3 DNA reads TGTGCCAGCAGACTATACTCAGGGGTTTCCACCGGGGAGCTGTTTTTT. This chain connects TRBV28 to TRBJ2-2; D may be TRBD1 (6 bases). The CDR3 contains 16 residues. Trimming took 6 bases from V and 4 from J, leaving 18 bases between them. Per germline, CDR1 MDHEN and CDR2 SYDVKM.

Here the CDR3 DNA reads TGTGCCAGCAGCGTAGCGGATTGGACAGAAAGCTTTGAAAAACTGTTTTTT. This translates into CASSVADWTESFEKLFF. This chain joins TRBV9 and TRBJ1-4, with TRBD1 as a possible D gene (6 bases). CDR1 is SGDLS and CDR2 is YYNGEE in the germline V gene. V gave up 0 bases and J gave up 7 bases, with 19 bases separating them. The CDR3 runs to 17 residues. Complete variable domain (other parts from reference TRBV9 and TRBJ1-4): DSGVTQTPKHLITATGQRVTLRCSPRSGDLSVYWYQQSLDQGLQFLIQYYNGEERAKGNILERFSAQQFPDLHSELNLSSLELGDSALYFCASSVADWTESFEKLFFGSGTQLSVL.